This is a list of T cell receptor beta chains from one sample in a study of T cell responses to AZD1222 COVID-19 vaccine. Here immunoSEQ multiplex PCR was the method, and the copy in TCRdb shows in-frame clones only, minus some. The top ten clones hold around 1.7% of a sample with over 120,000 clones, roughly 92% of them seen once. This specimen was peripheral blood, taken on day 0 of AZD1222 vaccination. The receptor set was obtained from an adult in good health. Each CDR3 is given with its conserved first and last residue. A D gene is named only where the DNA matches it firmly. Size is omitted from some rows. Given values are once, few, many or a class for expanded clones.

NA | TRBJ2-7 | TRBV7-9 | NA | TGTGCCAGCAGCCCCCGGGGCTCCTACGAGCAGTACTTC | CASSPRGSYEQYF
TRBD1 | TRBJ2-1 | TRBV6-4 | NA | TGTGCCAGCAGTGACTCGGGTACAGGGGGTTATGAGCAGTTCTTC | CASSDSGTGGYEQFF
TRBD1 | TRBJ2-7 | TRBV27 | NA | TGTGCCAGCAGTCGAACCCCCGGGACAGCCGCCTACGAGCAGTACTTC | CASSRTPGTAAYEQYF
NA | TRBJ2-7 | TRBV28 | once | TGTGCCAGCCTCGACGTGGGGGAGCCCTACGAGCAGTACTTC | CASLDVGEPYEQYF
NA | TRBJ1-1 | TRBV6-5 | once | TGTGCCAGCAGTTTCGGGGGGAACACTGAAGCTTTCTTT | CASSFGGNTEAFF
NA | TRBJ1-4 | TRBV28 | NA | TGTGCCAGCAGCGCACTAGGAGGTCCGGAGGAAAAACTGTTTTTT | CASSALGGPEEKLFF
NA | TRBJ1-5 | TRBV29-1 | NA | TGCAGCGTTGACGGGGGCCCGGGTCAGCCCCAGCATTTT | CSVDGGPGQPQHF
NA | TRBJ1-1 | TRBV6-6 | once | TGTGCCAGCAGTTACTCCGCGAACACTGAAGCTTTCTTT | CASSYSANTEAFF
NA | TRBJ1-1 | TRBV24-1 | NA | TGTGCCACCAGTGATCATGTAGATAACACTGAAGCTTTCTTT | CATSDHVDNTEAFF
NA | TRBJ1-5 | TRBV30 | NA | TGTGCCTGGGCCCAGTATAGCAATCAGCCCCAGCATTTT | CAWAQYSNQPQHF
NA | TRBJ1-1 | TRBV27 | NA | TGTGCCAGCAGTCCCCGGACCCCATCCATGAACACTGAAGCTTTCTTT | CASSPRTPSMNTEAFF
NA | TRBJ1-5 | TRBV3-1/TRBV3-2 | NA | TGTGCCAGCAGCCTTGGTACCGGGACTATACAGCCCCAGCATTTT | CASSLGTGTIQPQHF
NA | TRBJ2-7 | TRBV5-1 | NA | TGCGCCAGCAGCAGTGGACAGGAGGGGATCTACGAGCAGTACTTC | CASSSGQEGIYEQYF
NA | TRBJ1-1 | TRBV6-5 | NA | TGTGCCAGCAGTTCAACTTTGAACACTGAAGCTTTCTTT | CASSSTLNTEAFF
NA | TRBJ1-4 | TRBV28 | NA | TGTGCCAGCAGTTCCACGGGCGAAAATGAAAAACTGTTTTTT | CASSSTGENEKLFF
TRBD1 | TRBJ1-5 | TRBV5-1 | NA | TGCGCCAGCAGCCTGAACAGGGGGCAGGTTGGCAATCAGCCCCAGCATTTT | CASSLNRGQVGNQPQHF
NA | TRBJ1-2 | TRBV19 | NA | TGTGCCAGTGAGGTAGGGGTTCGGAACTATGGCTACACCTTC | CASEVGVRNYGYTF
NA | TRBJ2-4 | TRBV5-6 | NA | TGTGCCAGCACCCTGGGGGGCGGTCCAACGAACATTCAGTACTTC | CASTLGGGPTNIQYF
NA | TRBJ1-4 | TRBV6-5 | NA | TGTGCCACCTCAGATGGGGTTGGGGCTGAAAAACTGTTTTTT | CATSDGVGAEKLFF
TRBD1 | TRBJ2-3 | TRBV5-6 | NA | TGTGCCAGCAGCTCACCGGGACAGGGGACAGATACGCAGTATTTT | CASSSPGQGTDTQYF
NA | TRBJ1-6 | TRBV9 | NA | TGTGCCAGCAGCCGGGACTCTTATTATAATTCACCCCTCCACTTT | CASSRDSYYNSPLHF
TRBD1 | TRBJ2-1 | TRBV7-3 | NA | TGTGCCAGCAGCTCCCGCGGGGGACAGGGGTACAATGAGCAGTTCTTC | CASSSRGGQGYNEQFF
NA | TRBJ1-1 | TRBV4-1 | NA | TGCGCCAGCAGCCAAGGACAGTTCAGGACTGAAGCTTTCTTT | CASSQGQFRTEAFF
NA | TRBJ2-7 | TRBV28 | NA | TGTGCCAGCAGTTCGGTCGGGACCAGCCCCTACGAGCAGTACTTC | CASSSVGTSPYEQYF
NA | TRBJ2-7 | TRBV14 | NA | TGTGCCAGCAGCCATGAGGGCGAGCAGTACTTC | CASSHEGEQYF
NA | TRBJ2-3 | TRBV7-8 | NA | TGTGCCAGCAGCCAGATTAGACAGGTTTCAACAGATACGCAGTATTTT | CASSQIRQVSTDTQYF
TRBD2 | TRBJ2-1 | TRBV11-2 | NA | TGTGCCAGCAGCTTAATACGGGGGGGAAACTGGGAGCAGTTCTTC | CASSLIRGGNWEQFF
TRBD1 | TRBJ1-1 | TRBV10-1 | NA | TGCGCCAGCAGTGACCTCCGACAGGGAGGTGAAGCTTTCTTT | CASSDLRQGGEAFF
TRBD1 | TRBJ2-2 | TRBV11-2 | NA | TGTGCCAGCAGCTTAGAGGGACAGCCTACCGGGGAGCTGTTTTTT | CASSLEGQPTGELFF
TRBD1 | TRBJ2-1 | TRBV5-1 | NA | TGCGCCAGCAGCTTGGGGACAGGGTACAATGAGCAGTTCTTC | CASSLGTGYNEQFF
NA | TRBJ1-3 | TRBV2 | NA | TGTGCCAGCAGATTAGACAGAGGGAGTACTGGAAACACCATATATTTT | CASRLDRGSTGNTIYF
TRBD2 | TRBJ2-7 | TRBV5-1 | once | TGCGCCAGCAGTACTAGCGGGTTCTACGAGCAGTACTTC | CASSTSGFYEQYF
NA | TRBJ1-2 | TRBV6-1 | NA | TGTGCCAGCAGTCCTTCCGGGATGAGAGGTGGCTACACCTTC | CASSPSGMRGGYTF
TRBD2 | TRBJ2-7 | TRBV5-4 | NA | TGTGCCAGCAGCTTGTCCCCTCTAGCGGGAGCCCTCGAGCAGTACTTC | CASSLSPLAGALEQYF
NA | TRBJ1-3 | TRBV4-1 | NA | TGCGCCAGCAGCCAAGATAGGGGAGCTAAAGATCGAAACACCATATATTTT | CASSQDRGAKDRNTIYF
NA | TRBJ1-5 | TRBV28 | NA | TGTGCCACGATTGGTGACGGGACCTATCAGCCCCAGCATTTT | CATIGDGTYQPQHF
NA | TRBJ1-6 | TRBV6-1 | once | TGTGCCAGCAGTGAAAGGGAAAGCTCCTATAATTCACCCCTCCACTTT | CASSERESSYNSPLHF
NA | TRBJ2-1 | TRBV24-1 | few | TGTGCCACCAGTCACAGCGTCCGAGGCTACAATGAGCAGTTCTTC | CATSHSVRGYNEQFF
NA | TRBJ2-7 | TRBV3-1/TRBV3-2 | NA | TGTGCCAGCAGCCCCGTCGACAGCTTTATCCCCCTCTACGAGCAGTACTTC | CASSPVDSFIPLYEQYF
TRBD2 | TRBJ2-5 | TRBV5-1 | NA | TGCGCCAGCAGCTTTAGCGGGACGAGTCAAGAGACCCAGTACTTC | CASSFSGTSQETQYF
TRBD1 | TRBJ2-7 | TRBV24-1 | NA | TGTGCCACCAGTGATTCCAGGGACAGATCCTACGAGCAGTACTTC | CATSDSRDRSYEQYF
TRBD2 | TRBJ2-7 | TRBV27 | NA | TGTGCCAGCAGCCGAGGGTCGCGGGAGGGTTCCTACGAGCAGTACTTC | CASSRGSREGSYEQYF
NA | TRBJ2-5 | TRBV6-4 | NA | TGTGCCAGCAGTCAAAACAGACAAGAGACCCAGTACTTC | CASSQNRQETQYF
NA | TRBJ1-5 | TRBV6-6 | NA | TGTGCCAGCAGGGACTTCGGGGCCAATCAGCCCCAGCATTTT | CASRDFGANQPQHF
TRBD1 | TRBJ2-7 | TRBV6-5 | NA | TGTGCCAGCATGCCGGGACAGGGGTACGAGCAGTACTTC | CASMPGQGYEQYF
NA | TRBJ2-7 | TRBV4-1 | NA | TGCGCCAGCAGCCCAATATGGGGCCTGGGGAACGAGCAGTACTTC | CASSPIWGLGNEQYF
NA | TRBJ2-7 | TRBV6-5 | NA | TGTGCCAGCAGTTACTCCTTAGGCTACGAGCAGTACTTC | CASSYSLGYEQYF
NA | TRBJ1-1 | TRBV5-1 | NA | TGCGCCAGCACCCTGGGGGGGGGTAGCACTGAAGCTTTCTTT | CASTLGGGSTEAFF
NA | TRBJ2-7 | TRBV30 | NA | TGTGCCTGGAGCCCAAAGGGACCCTACTCCTACGAGCAGTACTTC | CAWSPKGPYSYEQYF
NA | TRBJ1-2 | TRBV28 | NA | TGTGCCAGCAGCCTGTCGGTAAGGGACTACACCTTC | CASSLSVRDYTF
TRBD1 | TRBJ1-6 | TRBV14 | NA | TGTGCCAGCAGCCAACCAGGGGGTAATTCACCCCTCCACTTT | CASSQPGGNSPLHF
NA | TRBJ2-6 | TRBV5-1 | NA | TGCGCCAGCAGCCGGGAGTCTGGGGCCAACGTCCTGACTTTC | CASSRESGANVLTF
TRBD1 | TRBJ1-4 | TRBV7-2 | NA | TGTGCCAGCAGTCTTAATCCAGGGGGCGCCTCCGGAAAACTGTTTTTT | CASSLNPGGASGKLFF